A single sample is the source of the 5 T cell receptor beta chains below, sequenced in a study of read filtering for tumor transcriptome and immune sequencing. From roughly 400 ng of RNA, a library with molecular barcoded alpha/delta and beta/gamma adaptors was made. MiXCR, applied by TCRdb to the reads, yields one record per CDR3 protein. The sample contains tens of thousands of distinct CDR3 sequences, about a fifth of which appear only once. Sequencing used a population of CD138-negative cells sorted from bone marrow. These receptors all come from a donor at least 40 years old with multiple myeloma.

This clonotype was found many times. The chain has TRBV3-1 and TRBJ2-2, with 8 bases lining up with TRBD2. Trimming at V came to 4 bases and at J to 1 base, leaving 2 bases not matched to a gene. The CDR3 is 15 residues long. The germline gives CDR1 LGHDT, CDR2 YNNKEL (reference sequence). The CDR3 loop is CASSPSGLNTGELFF. Here the CDR3 DNA reads TGTGCCAGCAGCCCTAGCGGGCTGAACACCGGGGAGCTGTTTTTT.

This clonotype appeared many times. This chain links TRBV12-3 or TRBV12-4 with TRBJ2-7, with D possibly matching TRBD2 (5 bases). CDR3 size: 11 residues. V lost 5 bases and J 3 bases, leaving 5 bases between the germline ends. In nucleotides, the CDR3 is TGTGCCAGCAGTGCGGGCTACGAGCAGTACTTC. Its protein product is CASSAGYEQYF.

This clonotype was recorded many times. The chain carries TRBV12-3 or TRBV12-4 and TRBJ2-1; 10 positions agree with TRBD1. V was pared by 6 bases and J by 6 bases, with 8 bases of the junction left unmatched. This CDR3 is 15 amino acids long. CDR3 region: CASRRDRGRVNEQFF. CDR3 nucleotide sequence: TGTGCCAGCAGAAGGGACAGGGGACGAGTCAATGAGCAGTTCTTC.

Concerning this clonotype itself: A read error is possible here, since a much larger clone lies one base away. The chain uses TRBV7-2 and TRBJ1-1, with D tentatively TRBD1 (6 bases). The CDR3 is made up of 14 amino acids. The germline V gene has CDR1 SGHTA and CDR2 FQGNSA. The CDR3 loop is CASSSLRGNTGAFF. CDR3 in DNA: TGTGCCAGCAGCTCTCTGAGGGGGAACACTGGAGCTTTCTTT.

Note on this clonotype: This could be a read error, since a much larger clone is one nucleotide away. The chain has TRBV5-5 and TRBJ1-1, with D perhaps TRBD1 (5 bases). The CDR3 covers 13 residues. Germline-derived CDR1 and CDR2 are SGHKS and YYEKEE (reference sequence). The CDR3 DNA is TGTGCCAGCAGCTGGAGCCAGGACACTGAAGCTGTCTTT. Translated, it gives CASSWSQDTEAVF. Together with reference TRBV5-5 and TRBJ1-1, the CDR3 gives the full variable domain: DAGVTQSPTHLIKTRGQQVTLRCSPISGHKSVSWYQQVLGQGPQFIFQYYEKEERGRGNFPDRFSARQFPNYSSELNVNALLLGDSALYLCASSWSQDTEAVFGQGTRLTVV.